The rows below give T cell receptor beta chains drawn from one sample of a study of blood T cell repertoires in COVID-19. Here immunoSEQ multiplex PCR was the method, and the copy in TCRdb shows in-frame clones only, minus some. The repertoire holds 150,000 to 250,000 clones, with 80% to 85% as singletons. The sample consisted of PBMCs or T cells enriched from blood (not recorded which). The receptors here all came from a man aged 35 to 55 who had recovered from COVID-19. Both conserved end residues are part of each CDR3. The order of the fields is clone size, V gene, J gene, D gene, CDR3 protein. A D gene is named only where the DNA matches it firmly. Where a row states a size, it is once, few, many or the class of an expanded clone; other rows omit it.

-	TRBV25-1	TRBJ1-1	-	CASSDPRRGNTEAFF
-	TRBV5-4	TRBJ1-6	-	CATQGVFNSPLHF
few	TRBV7-2	TRBJ2-2	-	CASSLDFVAGELFF
-	TRBV4-3	TRBJ1-4	-	CASSELLGVNEKLFF
-	TRBV10-2	TRBJ2-7	-	CASSESAAASKQYF
-	TRBV2	TRBJ2-5	-	CASSEDRAETQYF
-	TRBV6-5	TRBJ1-5	-	CASSYGPNQPQHF
-	TRBV5-4	TRBJ1-3	-	CASSGGPSGNTIYF
-	TRBV18	TRBJ1-5	TRBD1	CASSPRQGNQPQHF
-	TRBV6-5	TRBJ2-7	-	CASSYDRGYEQYF
-	TRBV20-1	TRBJ1-5	-	CSAGAGRNQPQHF
-	TRBV19	TRBJ1-1	-	CASSGRSTEAFF
-	TRBV19	TRBJ1-2	TRBD1	CASSSLRTGIYGYTF
-	TRBV3-1/TRBV3-2	TRBJ2-5	TRBD1	CASSRGQGVGETQYF
-	TRBV30	TRBJ1-2	-	CAWSVPGEWYGYTF
-	TRBV4-3	TRBJ1-1	-	CASSQAGDTGMNTEAFF
-	TRBV14	TRBJ1-1	-	CASSQVEGGEAFF
-	TRBV5-1	TRBJ1-5	-	CASSPDSSNQPQHF
-	TRBV5-1	TRBJ2-7	-	CASSSGQTYEQYF
-	TRBV4-2	TRBJ2-4	-	CASSQGAIQYF
-	TRBV29-1	TRBJ1-2	-	CSVVYNYGYTF
-	TRBV11-2	TRBJ2-5	-	CASSFGGQETQYF
-	TRBV11-2	TRBJ1-2	-	CASTALGDYGYTF
-	TRBV24-1	TRBJ1-2	TRBD1	CATSGPGQGNYGYTF
-	TRBV2	TRBJ1-6	-	CASSALRSPLHF
-	TRBV18	TRBJ1-2	-	CASSPGFNSPNYGYTF
-	TRBV6-6	TRBJ1-2	-	CASSPRVGGDGPNYGYTF
-	TRBV2	TRBJ1-2	TRBD1	CASRRDRGSFHTF
-	TRBV19	TRBJ1-1	-	CASSAGDIWNTEAFF
-	TRBV18	TRBJ2-1	TRBD2	CASSQTGSGGNYNEQFF
-	TRBV11-3	TRBJ2-1	TRBD1	CASSPDRGNEQFF
-	TRBV30	TRBJ2-7	-	CAWDRQTYEQYF